This T cell receptor beta chain appears in the sequencing data of a study of blood T cell repertoires in COVID-19. Study context: Acute and convalescent COVID-19 specimens originated in the United States, Italy and Spain. T cells, B-cell-depleted T cells, or PBMCs provided the cDNA or gDNA that served as material.

TCRdb keeps only in-frame clones here, not all; method: immunoSEQ multiplex PCR. The repertoire holds roughly 40,000 clones, with 90% as singletons. Germline CDR1 and CDR2: SGHTA and FQGTGA. The CDR3 runs to 14 residues. V lost 5 bases and J 5 bases, leaving 15 bases between the germline ends. V usage is TRBV7-3 and J usage is TRBJ2-5; D may be TRBD2 (5 bases). The TCR originated in a human donor in a cohort sampled during active COVID-19. Sequencing used peripheral blood. Written as DNA, the CDR3 is TGTGCCAGCAGCGAAAACGGGGTCGAGGAGACCCAGTACTTC. Residues: CASSENGVEETQYF.